This T cell receptor (beta chain) appears in the sequencing data of a study of graft-versus-host responses after intestinal transplantation. Looking at the study overall: Anti-thymocyte globulin was used for induction in all recipients, who then took tacrolimus and steroids for approximately 3 years. Study-wide results and limits: Those patients showing graft-donor T cell macrochimerism displayed high graft-versus-host to host-versus-graft clonal ratios in allografts.

The protocol was immunoSEQ multiplex PCR, while the TCRdb copy is restricted to in-frame clones and leaves out a portion. Here the sample spans more than 95,000 clones, roughly 87% being singletons. V was clipped by 4 bases and J by 8 bases; unmatched bases: 9. Germline-derived CDR1 and CDR2 are SGHRS and YFSETQ. The CDR3 has 15 residues. Details on this clone: Its target is not known.

V is TRBV5-1 and J is TRBJ1-4; 9 bases line up with TRBD1. The origin of this receptor is a human donor who received an intestinal transplant. The sequencing used unstimulated CD4+ T cells sorted from spleen or lymph node cells, collected before intestinal transplant. The CDR3 reads CASSNLGDRGEKLFF. DNA of the CDR3: TGCGCCAGCAGCAACCTCGGAGACAGGGGGGAAAAACTGTTTTTT.